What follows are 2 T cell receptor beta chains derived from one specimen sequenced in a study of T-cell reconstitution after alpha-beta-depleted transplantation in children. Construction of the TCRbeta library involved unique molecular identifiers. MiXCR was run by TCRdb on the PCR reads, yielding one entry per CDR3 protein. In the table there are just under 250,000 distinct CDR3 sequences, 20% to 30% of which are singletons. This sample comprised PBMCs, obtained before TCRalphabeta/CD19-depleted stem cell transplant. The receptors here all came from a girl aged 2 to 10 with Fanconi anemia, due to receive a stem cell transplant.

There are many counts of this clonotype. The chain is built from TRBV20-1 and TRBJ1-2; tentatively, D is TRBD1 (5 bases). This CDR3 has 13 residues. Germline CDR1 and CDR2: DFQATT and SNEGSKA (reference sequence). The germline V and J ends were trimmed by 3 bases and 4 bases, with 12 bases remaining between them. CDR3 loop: CSASAGNTYGYTF. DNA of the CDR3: TGCAGTGCTAGCGCAGGGAATACCTATGGCTACACCTTC.

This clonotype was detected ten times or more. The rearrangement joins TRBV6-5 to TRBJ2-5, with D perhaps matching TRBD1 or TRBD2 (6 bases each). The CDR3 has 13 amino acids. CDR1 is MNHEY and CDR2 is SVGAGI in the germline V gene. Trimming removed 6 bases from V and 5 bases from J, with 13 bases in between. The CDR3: CASSMQGRETQYF. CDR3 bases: TGTGCCAGCAGCATGCAGGGGAGGGAGACCCAGTACTTC.